This T cell receptor (beta chain) is from a study of T cells in Graves' hyperthyroidism and ophthalmopathy. Regions amplified from RNA transcripts were the TCR beta CDR3 regions. HTBI primers were the set used in a first-round RT-PCR of the TCR CDR3. TCRdb re-derived calls from the multiplex PCR reads in MiXCR, one entry per CDR3 protein. Of some 560,000 distinct CDR3 sequences listed, roughly 15% are singletons. The CDR3 sequence is 14 residues long. CDR1 and CDR2 from the germline V gene are SEHNR and FQNEAQ (reference sequence). With 4 bases clipped from V and 5 bases from J, the junction kept 7 bases outside the gene matches. Study-wide results and limits: Most clonotypes expanded in the thyroid (above 0.001) were also present in blood.

Hyperthyroidism, newly diagnosed and lasting under 2 months, affected patients aged 18 to 65. Source material for PBMCs was 10 ml fresh peripheral blood. This clonotype was counted between two and nine times. What it recognizes is unknown. The sequencing sample was made of blood. The chain combines TRBV7-9 with TRBJ1-1, with 7 positions matching TRBD1. The clonotype comes from a woman in her 40s with Graves' hyperthyroidism. The DNA of the CDR3 is TGTGCCAGCAGCTCGCAGACAGGGAAAACTGAAGCTTTCTTT. The encoded protein is CASSSQTGKTEAFF.